These 23 T cell receptor beta chains share one sample of origin, sequenced in a study of cytomegalovirus exposure and HLA in healthy donors. Primers for the PCR totalled 60 Vbeta and 13 Jbeta. Libraries were prepared by immunoSEQ multiplex PCR; TCRdb keeps only in-frame clonotypes and omits some of them. The sample shows more than 75,000 clones, around 80% of them seen only once. Sequenced input: PBMCs. Receptor source: a man aged 30-40 years in good health and CMV-seronegative.

Only a few counts were recorded for this clone. V is TRBV4-1 and J is TRBJ2-6; no clear D gene. Germline V gene lookup returns CDR1 MGHRA and CDR2 YSYEKL. Trimming shortened V by 4 bases and J by 4 bases, and 5 bases separated the two germline ends. This CDR3 spans 13 amino acids. The CDR3 spells CASSPAGANVLTF. The CDR3 DNA is TGCGCCAGCAGCCCCGCGGGGGCCAACGTCCTGACTTTC.

This chain uses TRBV28 with TRBJ2-7; the D gene is possibly TRBD2 (6 bases). The CDR3 has 15 amino acids. V gave up 6 bases and J gave up 2 bases, with 17 bases separating them. From germline, CDR1 is MDHEN and CDR2 SYDVKM. As DNA, the CDR3 is TGTGCCAGCAGCCGAACCGGGACTGGGACCTACGAGCAGTACTTC. Protein: CASSRTGTGTYEQYF.

The chain employs TRBV10-2 and TRBJ1-6; 11 bases are a match to TRBD1. Per germline, CDR1 WSHSY and CDR2 SAAADI. The CDR3 length is 14 residues. The V and J ends lost 7 bases and 10 bases, in that order; junction bases with no gene match: 6. As DNA, the CDR3 is TGCGCCAGCAAAAGGGGACAGGGGGAATCACCCCTCCACTTT. Amino acids: CASKRGQGESPLHF.

The chain has TRBV10-3 and TRBJ1-1; 9 nucleotides match TRBD1. Germline values: CDR1 ENHRY, CDR2 SYGVKD. CDR3 length: 17 residues. The V gene end was trimmed by 10 bases and the J gene end by 0 bases; junction bases not matched to a gene: 15. CDR3 loop: CATRGSQQGALNTEAFF. For the CDR3, the DNA is TGTGCCACCAGGGGGAGCCAACAGGGGGCCCTGAACACTGAAGCTTTCTTT.

This clone has just one count. This chain connects TRBV27 to TRBJ2-3; no definite D call. Trimming took 1 base from V and 1 from J, leaving 12 bases between them. The CDR3 consists of 16 residues. The germline V gene encodes CDR1 MNHEY and CDR2 SMNVEV (reference sequence). The CDR3 region is CASSLFNGPGTDTQYF. CDR3 DNA sequence: TGTGCCAGCAGTTTATTTAACGGTCCGGGCACAGATACGCAGTATTTT.

The chain joins TRBV28 to TRBJ1-3; D is ambiguous. The V end was cut by 3 bases, the J end by 9 bases, with 15 bases between. This CDR3 is built from 14 residues. In germline, CDR1 is MDHEN, CDR2 SYDVKM. The CDR3 sequence is CASSLRPGSRTIYF. The CDR3 bases are TGTGCCAGCAGTTTGCGCCCCGGGAGTCGCACCATATATTTT.

This rearrangement joins TRBV29-1 to TRBJ2-7, with 13 bases fitting TRBD2. Trimming removed 4 bases from V and 1 base from J; junction bases left unmatched: 4. Looked up from germline, CDR1 is SQVTM and CDR2 is ANQGSEA. This CDR3 region has 15 residues. This chain's CDR3 is CSVGGLAGRSYEQYF. CDR3 DNA: TGCAGCGTTGGGGGACTAGCGGGGCGTTCCTACGAGCAGTACTTC.

The genes are TRBV2 and TRBJ2-1, with TRBD1 identical over 9 bases. The V segment lost 6 bases and the J segment 7 bases; nucleotides outside the gene matches: 13. From germline, CDR1 is SNHLY and CDR2 FYNNEI. This CDR3 has 16 amino acids. The CDR3 loop is CASRDRGTGRKNEQFF. The CDR3 nucleotides are TGTGCCAGCAGGGACCGGGGGACAGGGAGAAAGAATGAGCAGTTCTTC.

The chain couples TRBV7-9 to TRBJ2-1; the D gene is possibly TRBD2 (5 bases). Germline V gene sequence: CDR1 SEHNR, CDR2 FQNEAQ (reference sequence). With 0 bases removed from V and 8 bases from J, the gap between germline ends came to 11 bases. CDR3 length equals 14 residues. The DNA of the CDR3 is TGTGCCAGCAGCTTAGCCGGACTGGCCCATGAGCAGTTCTTC. Amino acid sequence: CASSLAGLAHEQFF.

The V gene is TRBV7-8, the J gene TRBJ2-2; unclear D gene. Trimming cost V 0 bases and J 1 base, with 6 bases left between them. The CDR3 consists of 15 residues. The germline V gene has CDR1 SGHVS and CDR2 FQNEAQ. CDR3 residues: CASSLATLNTGELFF. CDR3 DNA: TGTGCCAGCAGCTTAGCGACTTTGAACACCGGGGAGCTGTTTTTT.

This chain connects TRBV9 to TRBJ2-1, with 10 bases matching TRBD2. The CDR3 runs 14 residues. The ends lost 0 bases at V and 9 bases at J; junction bases unmatched: 3. Looked up from germline, CDR1 is SGDLS and CDR2 is YYNGEE. The CDR3 DNA is TGTGCCAGCAGCGTAGGACTAGCGGGCTTTGAGCAGTTCTTC. Its protein product is CASSVGLAGFEQFF.

The gene calls are TRBV12-5 and TRBJ1-1, with D possibly matching TRBD1 (6 bases). CDR1 is LGHNT and CDR2 is FRNRAP in the germline V gene. The CDR3 is 13 residues long. V lost 3 bases and J lost 7, with 12 bases in between. Written as DNA, the CDR3 is TGTGCTAGTGGTTTAGCGGGGGCGGTTGAAGCTTTCTTT. Its protein product is CASGLAGAVEAFF.

The chain links TRBV18 to TRBJ2-3; 10 bases map to TRBD2. Germline V lookup: CDR1 KGHSH, CDR2 LQKENI. The CDR3 has 18 residues. Unmatched junction bases numbered 12, after V lost 0 bases and J lost 6 bases. Here the CDR3 reads CASSPPVPSGGMGDTQYF. The CDR3 nucleotides read TGTGCCAGCTCACCACCGGTGCCTAGCGGGGGTATGGGTGATACGCAGTATTTT.

The chain joins TRBV5-1 to TRBJ2-7; D is unclear. The V and J ends lost 4 bases and 7 bases respectively, with 9 bases between them. Germline loops: CDR1 SGHRS, CDR2 YFSETQ. The CDR3 sequence is 11 residues long. The CDR3 region has the DNA TGCGCCAGCAGCCAGTACAGTGAGCAGTACTTC. This sequence encodes CASSQYSEQYF.

The V gene is TRBV7-8, the J gene TRBJ1-1; D gene unclear. The CDR3 covers 12 residues. Germline CDR1 is SGHVS and CDR2 is FQNEAQ. The V end was cut by 1 base, the J end by 5 bases, with 5 bases between. CDR3 in amino acids: CASSLGLTEAFF. The CDR3 DNA is TGTGCCAGCAGCTTAGGGCTTACTGAAGCTTTCTTT. The whole variable domain, filled in from reference TRBV7-8 and TRBJ1-1, reads GAGVSQSPRYKVAKRGQDVALRCDPISGHVSLFWYQQALGQGPEFLTYFQNEAQLDKSGLPSDRFFAERPEGSVSTLKIQRTQQEDSAVYLCASSLGLTEAFFGQGTRLTVV.

V gene TRBV7-2 combines with J gene TRBJ2-5, with D possibly being TRBD2 (6 bases). Germline CDR1 SGHTA, CDR2 FQGNSA. Trimming cost V 2 bases and J 7 bases, with 14 bases left between them. CDR3 length equals 14 residues. CDR3 loop: CASSLSRPEGTQYF. The CDR3 nucleotides read TGTGCCAGCAGCTTATCCCGTCCGGAGGGGACCCAGTACTTC.

On this clone: At one of its ends the junction is not consistent with the germline gene, which may arise from a read error. The chain employs TRBV19 and TRBJ2-7, with TRBD2 matching over 9 bases. There are 14 residues in the CDR3. Per germline, CDR1 LNHDA and CDR2 SQIVND (reference sequence). The CDR3 DNA sequence: TGTGCCAGTAGCTCTAGCGGGGACTCCCACGAGCAGTACTTC. Translation gives CASSSSGDSHEQYF.

Only one count was recorded for this clone. The chain links TRBV27 to TRBJ2-1; the D gene is possibly TRBD2 (5 bases). Per germline, CDR1 MNHEY and CDR2 SMNVEV (reference sequence). The CDR3 length is 16 residues. Trimming removed 5 bases from V and 3 bases from J, with 17 bases in between. The CDR3: CASSAPSSEDYNEQFF. In DNA form, the CDR3 reads TGTGCCAGCAGTGCCCCTAGTAGCGAAGACTACAATGAGCAGTTCTTC.

The genes are TRBV5-1 and TRBJ2-3; 9 positions agree with TRBD2. Per germline, CDR1 SGHRS and CDR2 YFSETQ. J lost 3 bases, V lost 0 bases, and 8 bases had no gene match. The CDR3 extends over 17 amino acids. Here the CDR3 reads CASSLAAGGPRTDTQYF. The CDR3 DNA is TGCGCCAGCAGCTTGGCGGCGGGAGGGCCTAGGACAGATACGCAGTATTTT.

The chain couples TRBV7-9 to TRBJ1-1, with 7 bases identical to TRBD1. This CDR3 contains 16 residues. From germline, CDR1 is SEHNR and CDR2 FQNEAQ (reference sequence). Trimming took 1 base from V and 1 from J; bases not matched to a gene: 6. Written as DNA, the CDR3 is TGTGCCAGCAGCTTAGAATGGGACAGAGCGAACACTGAAGCTTTCTTT. It specifies CASSLEWDRANTEAFF. Drawing the rest from reference TRBV7-9 and TRBJ1-1, the complete variable domain is DTGVSQNPRHKITKRGQNVTFRCDPISEHNRLYWYRQTLGQGPEFLTYFQNEAQLEKSRLLSDRFSAERPKGSFSTLEIQRTEQGDSAMYLCASSLEWDRANTEAFFGQGTRLTVV.

The chain recombines TRBV5-8 with TRBJ2-1; D gene uncertain. Germline CDR1 and CDR2: SGHTS and YDEGEE. V was trimmed by 1 base and J by 4 bases, leaving 12 bases between them. This CDR3 has 15 amino acids. The CDR3 bases are TGTGCCAGCAGCTTGAGAAGTGCGGCGTACAATGAGCAGTTCTTC. Translated, it gives CASSLRSAAYNEQFF.

This chain connects TRBV4-1 to TRBJ1-5, with 8 bases fitting TRBD1. Germline assignment: CDR1 MGHRA and CDR2 YSYEKL. The CDR3 has 15 amino acids. V lost 4 bases and J lost 4; bases outside the gene matches: 6. The chain's CDR3 is CASSRGQGPNQPQHF. In nucleotides, the CDR3 is TGCGCCAGCAGCCGAGGACAGGGTCCAAATCAGCCCCAGCATTTT.

V and J are TRBV5-8 and TRBJ1-5, with D possibly being TRBD1 (5 bases). This CDR3 region has 14 residues. Per germline, CDR1 SGHTS and CDR2 YDEGEE. V lost 2 bases to trimming and J lost 1 base, with 7 bases between them. The CDR3 nucleotides read TGTGCCAGCAGCTTTCCAGGGAGCAATCAGCCCCAGCATTTT. Protein: CASSFPGSNQPQHF.